One and the same sample provided the 8 T cell receptor beta chains below, sequenced in a study of T cells after yellow fever vaccination. TCRdb used MiXCR to reprocess the 5' RACE reads, holding one entry per CDR3 protein. The sample includes some 260,000 distinct CDR3 sequences, over 4.5% seen only once; the top ten take about 3.5%. Sample: CD4+ T cells sorted from PBMCs, taken on the day of the yellow fever booster vaccination. Receptor source: a man aged 18-30 years who received the YFV17D yellow fever vaccine.

The chain joins TRBV9 to TRBJ1-6, with D possibly matching TRBD1 (5 bases). CDR3 length: 11 amino acids. Germline loops: CDR1 SGDLS, CDR2 YYNGEE. V was pared by 7 bases and J by 10 bases, with 9 bases between. CDR3 sequence: CASGDRSPLHF. CDR3 DNA sequence: TGTGCCAGCGGAGACAGATCACCCCTCCACTTT.

V and J are TRBV7-3 and TRBJ1-1; D is unclear. V gave up 5 bases and J gave up 1 base, with 11 bases separating them. Germline V gene lookup returns CDR1 SGHTA and CDR2 FQGTGA. The CDR3 length is 14 residues. CDR3 protein: CASSPQVANTEAFF. Here the CDR3 DNA reads TGTGCCAGCAGCCCACAAGTGGCGAACACTGAAGCTTTCTTT.

The V call is TRBV28, the J call TRBJ1-2, with 7 positions matching TRBD1. The J segment lost 5 bases and the V segment lost 5 bases, leaving 14 bases of the junction unmatched. The CDR3 is made up of 16 amino acids. The germline V gene encodes CDR1 MDHEN and CDR2 SYDVKM. CDR3 region: CASSAPGGINGYGYTF. CDR3 DNA sequence: TGTGCCAGCAGTGCCCCAGGGGGAATTAACGGGTATGGCTACACCTTC.

CDR3 nucleotide sequence: TGTGCCAGCAGTTGGGGCGGTATAAGCTCCTACGAGCAGTACGTC. Residues: CASSWGGISSYEQYV. The chain carries TRBV6-1 and TRBJ2-7; the D gene is possibly TRBD1 (5 bases). This CDR3 has 15 residues. Germline V CDR1 and CDR2: MNHNS, SASEGT. The V end lost 5 bases, the J end lost 0 bases, and 14 bases lay between the germline ends.

This clonotype has a handful of counts. V usage is TRBV5-4 and J usage is TRBJ2-3, with 8 nucleotides matching TRBD2. After removal of 4 bases from V and 3 bases from J, the junction contained 10 bases not matched to a gene. The CDR3 extends over 16 amino acids. Germline values: CDR1 SGHNT, CDR2 YYREEE (reference sequence). In DNA form, the CDR3 reads TGTGCCAGCAGCGTCCGGGTAGCGGGGCGGACAGATACGCAGTATTTT. Encoded protein: CASSVRVAGRTDTQYF.

The J gene is TRBJ1-5, the V gene TRBV6-6; no definite D call. The V and J ends lost 8 bases and 0 bases respectively, with 8 bases between them. CDR3 length: 13 residues. Germline assignment: CDR1 MNHNY and CDR2 SVGAGI (reference sequence). The CDR3 spells CASFQYSNQPQHF. CDR3 DNA sequence: TGTGCCAGCTTTCAGTATAGCAATCAGCCCCAGCATTTT.

This clonotype was counted between two and nine times. V usage is TRBV20-1 and J usage is TRBJ2-1; TRBD2 aligns across 12 bases. The CDR3 extends over 15 amino acids. CDR1 and CDR2 from the germline V gene are DFQATT and SNEGSKA (reference sequence). V dropped 5 bases and J dropped 6; count of bases not matched to a gene: 8. CDR3 in amino acids: CSASGLAGRLNEQFF. The CDR3 DNA reads TGCAGTGCTTCAGGACTAGCGGGGAGACTCAATGAGCAGTTCTTC.

At least ten counts were recorded for this clonotype. This chain uses TRBV24-1 with TRBJ2-1, with D perhaps TRBD1 (6 bases). V lost 4 bases, J lost 7 bases, and 10 bases lay in between. CDR3 size: 13 residues. Germline V lookup: CDR1 KGHDR, CDR2 SFDVKD. The CDR3, as DNA: TGTGCCACCAGTGAGCGGACAGCAAATGAGCAGTTCTTC. It encodes CATSERTANEQFF.